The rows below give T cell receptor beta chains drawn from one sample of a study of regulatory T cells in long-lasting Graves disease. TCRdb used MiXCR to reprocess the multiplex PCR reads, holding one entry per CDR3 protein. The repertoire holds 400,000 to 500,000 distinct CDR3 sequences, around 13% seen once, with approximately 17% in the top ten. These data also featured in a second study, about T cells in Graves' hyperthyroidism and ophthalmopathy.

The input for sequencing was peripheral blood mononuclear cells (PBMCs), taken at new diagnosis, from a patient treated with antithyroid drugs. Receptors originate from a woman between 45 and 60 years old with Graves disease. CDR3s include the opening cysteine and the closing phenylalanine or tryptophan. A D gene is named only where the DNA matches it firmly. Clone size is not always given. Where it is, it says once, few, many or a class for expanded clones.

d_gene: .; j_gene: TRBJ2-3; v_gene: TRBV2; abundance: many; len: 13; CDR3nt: TGTGCCAGCAGTGAAACGTCCAAAGATACGCAGTATTTT; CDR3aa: CASSETSKDTQYF
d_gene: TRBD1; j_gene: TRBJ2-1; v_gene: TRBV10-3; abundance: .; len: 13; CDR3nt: TGTGCCATCAGGGAGGGACAGGGGAATGAGCAGTTCTTC; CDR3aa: CAIREGQGNEQFF
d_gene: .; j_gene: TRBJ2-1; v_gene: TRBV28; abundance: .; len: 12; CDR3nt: TGTGCCAGCAGTTTATCCCGACAGGAGCAGTTCTTC; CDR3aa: CASSLSRQEQFF
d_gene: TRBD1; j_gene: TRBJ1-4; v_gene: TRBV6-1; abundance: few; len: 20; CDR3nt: TGTGCCAGCAGTGGCACTTACCAGCGGGACAGGGGGCTACAGGGGGTAAAACTGTTTTTT; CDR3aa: CASSGTYQRDRGLQGVKLFF
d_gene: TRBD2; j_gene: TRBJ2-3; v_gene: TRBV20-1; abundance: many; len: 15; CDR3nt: TGCAGTGCTAGAGGACTAGCGGGAAAAGGAGATACGCAGTATTTT; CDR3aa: CSARGLAGKGDTQYF
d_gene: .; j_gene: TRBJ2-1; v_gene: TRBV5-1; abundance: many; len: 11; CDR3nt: TGCGCCAGCGTAGCAGACAATGAGCAGTTCTTC; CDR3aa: CASVADNEQFF
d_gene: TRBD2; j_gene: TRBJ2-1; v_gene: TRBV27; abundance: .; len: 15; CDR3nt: TGTGCCAGCAGTTTCCTGGCGGGAGGGCCCCATGAGCAGTTCTTC; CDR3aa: CASSFLAGGPHEQFF
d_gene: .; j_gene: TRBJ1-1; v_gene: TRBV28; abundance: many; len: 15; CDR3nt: TGTGCCAGCAGTTTGTTCGCAGGGAGGGGGACTGAAGCTTTCTTT; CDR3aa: CASSLFAGRGTEAFF
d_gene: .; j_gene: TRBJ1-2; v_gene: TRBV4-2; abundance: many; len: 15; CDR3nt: TGTGCCAGCAGCCAATCGATAGGGAATAACTATGGCTACACCTTC; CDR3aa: CASSQSIGNNYGYTF
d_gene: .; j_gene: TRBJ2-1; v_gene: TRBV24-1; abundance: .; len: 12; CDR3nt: TGTGCCACCAGTTTAGATAGCAATGAGCAGTTCTTC; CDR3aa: CATSLDSNEQFF
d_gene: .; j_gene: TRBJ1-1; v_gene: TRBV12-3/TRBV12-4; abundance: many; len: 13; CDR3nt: TGTGCCAGCACCACAACAGGGAAAACTGAAGCTTTCTTT; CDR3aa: CASTTTGKTEAFF
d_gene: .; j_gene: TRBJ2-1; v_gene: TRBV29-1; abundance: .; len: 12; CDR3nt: TGCAGCGCTGACAGAAGCTACAATGAGCAGTTCTTC; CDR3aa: CSADRSYNEQFF
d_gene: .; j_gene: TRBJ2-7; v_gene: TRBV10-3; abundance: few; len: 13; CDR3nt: TGTGCCATCAGCTCAGACAGAGCTGGGGAGCAGTACTTC; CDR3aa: CAISSDRAGEQYF
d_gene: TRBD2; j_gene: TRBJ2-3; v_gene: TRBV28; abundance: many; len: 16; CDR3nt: TGTGCCAGCAGTCGACTGGGACTAGCGAAGACAGATACGCAGTATTTT; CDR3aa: CASSRLGLAKTDTQYF
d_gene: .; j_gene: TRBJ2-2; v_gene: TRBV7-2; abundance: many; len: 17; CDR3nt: TGTGCCAGCAGCTTAACAACTTCCGGGGCCAACACCGGGGAGCTGTTTTTT; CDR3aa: CASSLTTSGANTGELFF
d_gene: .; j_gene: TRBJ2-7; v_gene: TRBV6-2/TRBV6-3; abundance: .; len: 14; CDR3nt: TGTGCCAGCAGTGAACAACGCGGGCCCTACGAGCAGTACTTC; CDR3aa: CASSEQRGPYEQYF
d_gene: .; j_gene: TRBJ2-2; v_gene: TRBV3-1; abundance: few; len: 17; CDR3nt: TGTGCCAGCAGCCAAGTCCCCCTGGTAGGGAACACCGGGGAGCTGTTTTTT; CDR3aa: CASSQVPLVGNTGELFF
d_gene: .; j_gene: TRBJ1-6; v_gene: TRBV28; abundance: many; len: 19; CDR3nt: TGTGCCAGCAGTAAGACAGGCTTCAGCAGGGCATCCTATAATTCACCCCTCCACTTT; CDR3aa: CASSKTGFSRASYNSPLHF
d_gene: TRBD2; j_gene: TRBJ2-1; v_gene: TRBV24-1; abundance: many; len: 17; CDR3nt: TGTGCCACCAGTGATTCCCGAACCGGGACTATCTACAATGAGCAGTTCTTC; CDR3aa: CATSDSRTGTIYNEQFF
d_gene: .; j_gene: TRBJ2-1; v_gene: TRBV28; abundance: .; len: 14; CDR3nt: TGTGCCAGCATTCTCGGAAACCGTTACAATGAGCAGTTCTTC; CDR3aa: CASILGNRYNEQFF
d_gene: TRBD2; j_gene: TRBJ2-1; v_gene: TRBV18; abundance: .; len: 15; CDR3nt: TGTGCCGGCTCGCCCGGGACTAGCAGATACAATGAGCAGTTCTTC; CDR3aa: CAGSPGTSRYNEQFF
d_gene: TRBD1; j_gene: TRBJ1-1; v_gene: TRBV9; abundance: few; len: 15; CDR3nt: TGTGCCAGCAGCGCAGTGACAGGGGCGTACACTGAAGCTTTCTTT; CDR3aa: CASSAVTGAYTEAFF
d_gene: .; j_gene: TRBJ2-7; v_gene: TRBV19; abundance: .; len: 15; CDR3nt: TGTGCCAGTAGTATCCCAGGAGGGCCATTGGACGAGCAGTACTTC; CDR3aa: CASSIPGGPLDEQYF
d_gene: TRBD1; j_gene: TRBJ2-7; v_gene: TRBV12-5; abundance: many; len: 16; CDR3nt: TGTGCTAGTGGTTTGAACCCCGGGACAGGGGCCTACGAGCAGTACTTC; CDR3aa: CASGLNPGTGAYEQYF
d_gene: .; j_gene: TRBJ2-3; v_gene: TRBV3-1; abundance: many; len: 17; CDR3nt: TGTGCCAGCACCCCAAGATATCAGGGAGTGGGCACAGATACGCAGTATTTT; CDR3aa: CASTPRYQGVGTDTQYF
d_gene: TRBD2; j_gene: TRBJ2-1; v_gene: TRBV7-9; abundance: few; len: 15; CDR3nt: TGTGCCAGCAGCCAACTAGCGGGCTACGTCAATGAGCAGTTCTTC; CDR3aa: CASSQLAGYVNEQFF
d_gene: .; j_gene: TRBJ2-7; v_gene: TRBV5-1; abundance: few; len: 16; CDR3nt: TGCGCCAGCAGCTTACGGCAGGGGATTGAGGGCTACGAGCAGTACTTC; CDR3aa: CASSLRQGIEGYEQYF
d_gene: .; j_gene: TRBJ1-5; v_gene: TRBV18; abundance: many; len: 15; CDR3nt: TGTGCCAGCTCACCAGGGGACTCGGGCAATCAGCCCCAGCATTTT; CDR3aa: CASSPGDSGNQPQHF
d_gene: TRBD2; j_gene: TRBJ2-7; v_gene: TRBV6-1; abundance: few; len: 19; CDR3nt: TGTGCCAGTAGACCCAGGACTAGCGGCAGGTACCGCACCAGCTACGAGCAGTACTTC; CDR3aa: CASRPRTSGRYRTSYEQYF
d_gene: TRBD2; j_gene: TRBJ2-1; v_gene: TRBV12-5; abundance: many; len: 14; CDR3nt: TGTGCTAGTGGTCTAGCGGGAGGGCCAAATGAGCAGTTCTTC; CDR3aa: CASGLAGGPNEQFF
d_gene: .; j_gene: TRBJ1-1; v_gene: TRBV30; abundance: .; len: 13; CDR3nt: TGTGCCTGGAGTATGGGGCTCGACACTGAAGCTTTCTTT; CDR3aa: CAWSMGLDTEAFF
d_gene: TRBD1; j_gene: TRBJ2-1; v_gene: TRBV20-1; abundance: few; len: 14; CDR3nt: TGCAGTGTCGCACAGGGGGGATCCTACAATGAGCAGTTCTTC; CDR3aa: CSVAQGGSYNEQFF
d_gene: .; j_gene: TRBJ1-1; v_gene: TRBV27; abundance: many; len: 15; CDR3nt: TGTGCCAGCAGTGGAATTTCAGCGGGGCACACTGAAGCTTTCTTT; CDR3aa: CASSGISAGHTEAFF
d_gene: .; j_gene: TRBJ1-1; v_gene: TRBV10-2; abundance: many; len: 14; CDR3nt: TGCGCCAGCAGTGAGTCGCATTTGGACACTGAAGCTTTCTTT; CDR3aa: CASSESHLDTEAFF
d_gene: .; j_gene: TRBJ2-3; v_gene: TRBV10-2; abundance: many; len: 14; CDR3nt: TGCGCCAGCAGCGACTACTTAAGCACAGATACGCAGTATTTT; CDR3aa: CASSDYLSTDTQYF
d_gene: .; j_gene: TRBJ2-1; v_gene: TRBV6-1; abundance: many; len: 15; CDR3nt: TGTGCCTCCAGCGAGCTCAGAAGAGGCTACAATGAGCAGTTCTTC; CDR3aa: CASSELRRGYNEQFF
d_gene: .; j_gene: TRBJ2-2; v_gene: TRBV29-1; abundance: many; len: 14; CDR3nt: TGCAGCGTTGAAAAATACAGTAACACCGGGGAGCTGTTTTTT; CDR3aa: CSVEKYSNTGELFF